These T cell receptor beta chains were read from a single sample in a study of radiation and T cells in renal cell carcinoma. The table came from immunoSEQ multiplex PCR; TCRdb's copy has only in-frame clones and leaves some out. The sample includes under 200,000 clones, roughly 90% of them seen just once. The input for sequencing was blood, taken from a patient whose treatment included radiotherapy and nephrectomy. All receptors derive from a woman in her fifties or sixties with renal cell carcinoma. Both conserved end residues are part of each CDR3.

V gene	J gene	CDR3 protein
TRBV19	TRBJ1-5	CASSIWAPLGTQPQHF
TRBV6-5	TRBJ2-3	CASSYSRTGFTDTQYF
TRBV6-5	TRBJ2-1	CASSYVGRANEQFF
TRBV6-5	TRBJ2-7	CASSRQTSSYEQYF
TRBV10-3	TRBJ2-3	CAIESGGRPTDTQYF
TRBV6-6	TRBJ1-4	CASTQQGRGEKLFF
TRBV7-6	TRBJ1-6	CASSLVGDGNSPLHF
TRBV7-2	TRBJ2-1	CASSLNSAYEQFF
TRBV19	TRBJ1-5	CASSRDREYDQPQHF
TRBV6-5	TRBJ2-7	CASSYSATGFSYEQYF
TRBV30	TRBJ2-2	CAWSRDQNTGELFF
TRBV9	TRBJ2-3	CASSAGVADTQYF
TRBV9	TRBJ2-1	CASSVNTGPIGNEQFF
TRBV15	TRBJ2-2	CATSRGTSGVPGELFF
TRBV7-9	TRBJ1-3	CASSPDNYGNTIYF
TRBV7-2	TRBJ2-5	CASSLKETQYF
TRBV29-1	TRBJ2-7	CSVQSGGQTNEQYF
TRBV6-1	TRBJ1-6	CASSEQANSPLHF
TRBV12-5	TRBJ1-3	CASGLVIVRATVGNTIYF
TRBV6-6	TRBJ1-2	CASVSGPTNYGYTF
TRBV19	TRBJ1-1	CASSIVNRNTEAFF
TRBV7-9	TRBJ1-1	CASRPKDRVGTEAFF
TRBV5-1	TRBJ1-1	CASSLGSRNTEAFF
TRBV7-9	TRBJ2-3	CASSWTADTQYF
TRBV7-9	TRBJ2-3	CASRPGLAGGQYF
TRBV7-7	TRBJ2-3	CASSPGTSGADTQYF
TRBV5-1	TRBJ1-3	CASADPQGGNTIYF
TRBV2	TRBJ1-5	CASIRNPNQPQHF
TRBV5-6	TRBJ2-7	CASSLERWAYEQYF
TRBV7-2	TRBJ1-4	CASSWDNNEKLFF
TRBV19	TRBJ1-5	CASSTAGGLGNQPQHF
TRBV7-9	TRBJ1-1	CASSPGTGGSRRPDEAFF
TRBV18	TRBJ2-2	CASSRETGANTGELFF
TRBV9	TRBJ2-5	CASSPQSGGGETQYF
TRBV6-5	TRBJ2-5	CASSYSPRQETQYF
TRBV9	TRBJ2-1	CASSVPLRGEQFF